The following is a T cell receptor beta chain sequence with its context. Sampled while nominally healthy, donors likely had unrecorded immune exposures. This record comes from a study of cytomegalovirus exposure and HLA in healthy donors. A multiplex PCR was run with 60 Vbeta primers and 13 Jbeta primers. TCRdb's table, derived via immunoSEQ multiplex PCR, lists solely in-frame clones and lacks some. The table records about 120,000 clones, roughly 80% of them present only once. Germline-derived CDR1 and CDR2 are MNHEY and SVGAGI. The CDR3 is 15 residues long. V lost 2 bases to trimming and J lost 2 bases, with 11 bases between them.

The sample taken for sequencing was PBMCs. This sequence joins TRBV6-5 and TRBJ2-3; D is ambiguous. This sequence was found in a man aged 25-40 years in good health and CMV-seronegative. This CDR3 reads CASSYDRRATDTQYF. The CDR3 bases are TGTGCCAGCAGTTACGATCGTAGAGCCACAGATACGCAGTATTTT.